These 24 T cell receptor beta chains were all obtained from the same sample, sequenced in a study of regulatory T cells in long-lasting Graves disease. Noted time point: newly diagnosed GD, antithyroid drugs for less than 3 months. There was RNA extracted from PBMCs, and the TCR library was made from it. Construction of the TCR beta libraries employed iRepertoire HTBI primers in conjunction with Arm-PCR of CDR3 regions. TCRdb re-derived calls from the multiplex PCR reads in MiXCR, one entry per CDR3 protein. This table has 530,000 or so distinct CDR3 sequences, more than 15% appearing once. This sample was shared with a second study, whose subject was T cells in Graves' hyperthyroidism and ophthalmopathy.

The sample here was peripheral blood mononuclear cells (PBMCs), taken at new diagnosis, from a patient treated with antithyroid drugs. These receptors were taken from a man aged 18 to 29 with Graves disease.

A note on this clonotype: A read error is possible here, since a much larger clone lies one base away. The chain uses TRBV12-3 or TRBV12-4 and TRBJ2-5; D assignment may be TRBD1 or TRBD2 (5 bases each). The CDR3 is 17 residues long. Trimming pared 4 bases from V and 0 bases from J, leaving 18 bases between. CDR3 amino acids: CASSSILRDENQETQYF. The CDR3 DNA is TGTGCCAGCAGTTCCATCCTCCGGGACGAAAACCAAGAGACCCAGTACTTC.

Concerning this clonotype itself: It may be a read error: a sequence one base away is much more abundant. The J gene is TRBJ2-5, the V gene TRBV20-1, with 7 bases identical to TRBD2. The J call is in doubt because the DNA end fits TRBJ2-1 better. The CDR3 extends over 13 amino acids. Germline V gene lookup returns CDR1 DFQATT and CDR2 SNEGSKA (reference sequence). The CDR3 DNA reads TGCAGTGCTAGTGGGGGGGGTACTTACGAGCAGTTCTTC. Protein sequence: CSASGGGTYEQFF.

This clonotype was seen at least ten times. The chain employs TRBV28 and TRBJ2-4; a weak D match, TRBD2 (7 bases). V gave up 7 bases and J gave up 8 bases, with 15 bases separating them. The CDR3 totals 13 residues. CDR1 is MDHEN, CDR2 SYDVKM, per germline. CDR3 sequence reads: CASIGGGQDIQYF. CDR3 bases: TGTGCCAGCATTGGCGGGGGCCAGGACATTCAGTACTTC.

This clonotype was counted between two and nine times. The gene calls are TRBV6-5 and TRBJ2-7; D gene uncertain. The CDR3 runs 13 residues. V lost 2 bases and J 6 bases, leaving 11 bases between the germline ends. Germline values: CDR1 MNHEY, CDR2 SVGAGI. The CDR3 region is CASSYRAPGEQYF. The CDR3 DNA reads as TGTGCCAGCAGTTACAGGGCCCCCGGCGAGCAGTACTTC.

This clonotype was recorded at least ten times. The J gene is TRBJ2-3, the V gene TRBV28; 13 bases map to TRBD2. The germline V gene encodes CDR1 MDHEN and CDR2 SYDVKM. CDR3 length: 18 residues. V was clipped by 3 bases and J by 7 bases; unmatched bases: 13. CDR3 residues: CASSLDRPLAGGRNTQYF. CDR3 DNA: TGTGCCAGCAGTTTGGACAGGCCACTAGCGGGAGGGCGTAATACGCAGTATTTT.

The table lists this clonotype with many counts. V gene TRBV15 combines with J gene TRBJ2-3; D is uncertain. The V end was cut by 1 base, the J end by 2 bases, with 4 bases between. The CDR3 totals 13 residues. Germline V gene sequence: CDR1 LNHNV, CDR2 YYDKDF (reference sequence). The CDR3 DNA sequence: TGTGCCACCAGCAGAGGACCCACAGATACGCAGTATTTT. As protein: CATSRGPTDTQYF.

This chain joins TRBV19 and TRBJ2-1; D not resolved. CDR3 length: 15 residues. V lost 5 bases and J lost 7, with 18 bases in between. Germline lookup yields CDR1 LNHDA and CDR2 SQIVND (reference sequence). CDR3 DNA: TGTGCCAGTAGTCTGACTGCAAACGATCGTAATGAGCAGTTCTTC. Residues: CASSLTANDRNEQFF.

The genes are TRBV4-1 and TRBJ1-5, with a weak D call TRBD1 (5 bases). The V and J ends lost 3 bases and 2 bases respectively, with 11 bases between them. In germline, CDR1 is MGHRA, CDR2 YSYEKL. This CDR3 has 15 amino acids. CDR3 coding DNA: TGCGCCAGCAGCCAGGGGGGGGAGGGCAATCAGCCCCAGCATTTT. This codes for CASSQGGEGNQPQHF.

This clonotype was seen at least ten times. CDR3 in amino acids: CAWSVQSRESGYTF. In DNA form, the CDR3 reads TGTGCCTGGAGTGTACAGTCGCGGGAGTCTGGCTACACCTTC. The chain recombines TRBV30 with TRBJ1-2; D uncertain. V lost 0 bases, J lost 7 bases, and 15 bases lay in between. From germline, CDR1 is GTSNPN and CDR2 SVGIG (reference sequence). The CDR3 consists of 14 residues.

This clonotype was seen at least ten times. This sequence joins TRBV12-3 or TRBV12-4 and TRBJ1-2; D unclear. V was clipped by 5 bases and J by 5 bases, with 21 bases between them. CDR3 length: 16 amino acids. CDR3 sequence reads: CASSEEVAVLKYGYTF. Here the CDR3 DNA reads TGTGCCAGCAGTGAGGAGGTGGCAGTACTCAAGTATGGCTACACCTTC.

This clonotype was seen at least ten times. J is TRBJ2-7 and V is TRBV27; no reliable D call. This CDR3 contains 14 residues. Germline values: CDR1 MNHEY, CDR2 SMNVEV (reference sequence). V lost 0 bases and J 3 bases, leaving 9 bases between the germline ends. This CDR3 reads CASSLSNLGYEQYF. The CDR3 coding sequence is TGTGCCAGCAGTTTATCGAATCTGGGCTACGAGCAGTACTTC.

At least ten counts were recorded for this clonotype. The CDR3 DNA follows: TGTGCCAGCAGCTCCCCAATATGGCGGAGCTCCTACGAGCAGTACTTC. The encoded protein is CASSSPIWRSSYEQYF. The chain joins TRBV7-2 to TRBJ2-7; D remains ambiguous. Germline V CDR1 and CDR2: SGHTA, FQGNSA. V lost 4 bases, J lost 0 bases, and 16 bases lay in between. The CDR3 sequence is 16 residues long.

This clonotype has only a few counts. The rearrangement links TRBV20-1 to TRBJ2-3; TRBD2 matches at 10 bases. Per the germline V gene, CDR1 is DFQATT and CDR2 is SNEGSKA (reference sequence). The CDR3 has 17 amino acids. The ends lost 3 bases at V and 4 bases at J; junction bases unmatched: 13. The CDR3 nucleotides read TGCAGTGCTAGTGCCCTAGCGGGAGTGGATGGGGCAGATACGCAGTATTTT. Translated, it gives CSASALAGVDGADTQYF.

J is TRBJ2-7 and V is TRBV20-1; 10 bases match TRBD2. The CDR3 sequence is 16 residues long. CDR1 is DFQATT, CDR2 SNEGSKA, per germline (reference sequence). J gave up 2 bases and V 6 bases, and 13 bases lay outside the gene matches. The CDR3 protein is CSARASGSIITYEQYF. The CDR3 nucleotides read TGCAGTGCAAGGGCTAGCGGGAGTATTATCACCTACGAGCAGTACTTC.

This clonotype came up many times. The rearrangement joins TRBV12-3 or TRBV12-4 to TRBJ1-5, with D unresolved. V lost 2 bases to trimming and J lost 5 bases, with 10 bases between them. This CDR3 has 14 residues. DNA for the CDR3: TGTGCCAGCAGTTTATCCGTAGGGCATCAGCCCCAGCATTTT. This encodes CASSLSVGHQPQHF.

The sample holds many counts of this clonotype. The chain carries TRBV3-1 and TRBJ2-5; no definite D call. Trimming cost V 2 bases and J 5 bases, with 12 bases left between them. The CDR3 totals 14 residues. Germline V gene lookup returns CDR1 LGHDT and CDR2 YNNKEL (reference sequence). CDR3 DNA sequence: TGTGCCAGCAGCCAATATGGCCGTCGGGAGACCCAGTACTTC. Residues: CASSQYGRRETQYF.

This clonotype was seen repeatedly, ten times or more. V and J are TRBV30 and TRBJ1-5; D is perhaps TRBD1 (6 bases). Trimming removed 3 bases at V and 7 bases at J, with 13 bases between. CDR3 size: 13 residues. CDR1 is GTSNPN, CDR2 SVGIG, per germline (reference sequence). The chain's CDR3 is CAWSPGARQPQHF. DNA for the CDR3: TGTGCCTGGAGCCCGGGGGCCCGGCAGCCCCAGCATTTT.

Ten or more counts support this clonotype. The chain joins TRBV28 to TRBJ2-7; D possibly uses TRBD1 or TRBD2 (5 bases each). The germline CDR1 and CDR2 sequences are MDHEN and SYDVKM. This CDR3 comprises 15 residues. Trimming cost V 5 bases and J 2 bases, with 16 bases left between them. The CDR3 protein is CASSHRGGRAYEQYF. CDR3 nucleotide sequence: TGTGCCAGCAGTCACCGTGGGGGTAGGGCCTACGAGCAGTACTTC.

This chain uses TRBV7-9 with TRBJ1-2; 7 positions match TRBD1. The CDR3 sequence is 15 residues long. Germline CDR1 reads SEHNR; CDR2 reads FQNEAQ (reference sequence). J lost 3 bases, V lost 1 base, and 5 bases had no gene match. The CDR3 reads CASSLGGQLYYGYTF. The CDR3 bases are TGTGCCAGCAGCTTAGGGGGACAGTTATACTATGGCTACACCTTC.

This clonotype was recorded many times. The rearrangement uses TRBV2 and TRBJ1-1; tentatively, D is TRBD1 (6 bases). The length of the CDR3 is 14 residues. Germline CDR1 SNHLY, CDR2 FYNNEI. V was trimmed by 6 bases and J by 1 base, leaving 12 bases between them. The CDR3 nucleotides are TGTGCCAGCAGGCCCGACAGGTGGAACACTGAAGCTTTCTTT. Translated: CASRPDRWNTEAFF.

The chain employs TRBV28 and TRBJ2-7, with TRBD2 identical over 11 bases. The V gene end was trimmed by 4 bases and the J gene end by 6 bases; junction bases not matched to a gene: 11. This CDR3 region has 16 residues. Per the germline V gene, CDR1 is MDHEN and CDR2 is SYDVKM. CDR3 residues: CASSSSLAGGLAEQYF. The CDR3 DNA reads TGTGCCAGCAGTTCGAGCCTAGCGGGAGGTCTGGCCGAGCAGTACTTC.

The V gene is TRBV7-8, the J gene TRBJ1-5; D gene ambiguous. CDR1 is SGHVS and CDR2 is FQNEAQ in the germline V gene. The V gene lost 2 bases and the J gene lost 4 bases, with 6 bases spanning the gap. The CDR3 has 13 amino acids. The CDR3 region is CASSLWENQPQHF. The CDR3 bases are TGTGCCAGCAGCTTATGGGAGAATCAGCCCCAGCATTTT.

V gene TRBV28 combines with J gene TRBJ2-5; D uncertain. The CDR3 has 13 amino acids. The germline V and J ends were trimmed by 3 bases and 5 bases, with 10 bases remaining between them. Germline V gives CDR1 MDHEN, CDR2 SYDVKM. The CDR3, as DNA: TGTGCCAGCAGTTTTAGACGGCGGGAGACCCAGTACTTC. Amino acid sequence: CASSFRRRETQYF.

This clonotype was observed many times. The V gene is TRBV3-1, the J gene TRBJ2-3, with TRBD2 identical over 9 bases. Germline trimming cut 1 base from V and 4 bases from J; bases unmatched to any gene: 0. Germline V CDR1 and CDR2: LGHDT, YNNKEL (reference sequence). CDR3 length equals 14 residues. The CDR3: CASSQGTSADTQYF. For the CDR3, the DNA is TGTGCCAGCAGCCAAGGGACTAGCGCAGATACGCAGTATTTT.